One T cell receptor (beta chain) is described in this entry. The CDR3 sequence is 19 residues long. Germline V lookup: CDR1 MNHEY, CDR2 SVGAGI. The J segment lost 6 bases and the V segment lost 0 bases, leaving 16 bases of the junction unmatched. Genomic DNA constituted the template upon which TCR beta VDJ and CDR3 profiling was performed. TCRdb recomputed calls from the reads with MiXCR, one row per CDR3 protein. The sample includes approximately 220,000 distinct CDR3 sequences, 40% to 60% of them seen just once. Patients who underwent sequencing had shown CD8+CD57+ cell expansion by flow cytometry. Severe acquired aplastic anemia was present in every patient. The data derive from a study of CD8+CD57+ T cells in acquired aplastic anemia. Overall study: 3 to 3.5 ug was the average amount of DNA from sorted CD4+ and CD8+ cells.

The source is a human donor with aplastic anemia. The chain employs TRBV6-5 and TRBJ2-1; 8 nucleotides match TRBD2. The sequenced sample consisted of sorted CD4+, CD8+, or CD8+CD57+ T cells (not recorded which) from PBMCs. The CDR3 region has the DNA TGTGCCAGCAGTTACTCGTTTTCGTGGAGACTAGCGTCGGGCAATGAGCAGTTCTTC. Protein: CASSYSFSWRLASGNEQFF.